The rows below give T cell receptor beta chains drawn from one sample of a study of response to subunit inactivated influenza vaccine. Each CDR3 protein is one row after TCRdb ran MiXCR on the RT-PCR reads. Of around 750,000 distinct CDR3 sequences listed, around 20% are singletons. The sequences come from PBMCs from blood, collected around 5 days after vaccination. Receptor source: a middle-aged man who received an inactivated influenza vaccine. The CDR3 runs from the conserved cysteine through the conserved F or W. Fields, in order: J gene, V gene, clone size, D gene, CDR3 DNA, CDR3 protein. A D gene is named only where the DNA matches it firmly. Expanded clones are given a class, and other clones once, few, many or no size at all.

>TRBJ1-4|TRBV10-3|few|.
TGTGCCATCAGTGAGTCTGGGACGGCAAATGAAAAACTGTTTTTT
CAISESGTANEKLFF
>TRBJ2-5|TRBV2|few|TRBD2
TGTGCCAGCACCAGACTAGCGGGAGACGGAGAGACCCAGTACTTC
CASTRLAGDGETQYF
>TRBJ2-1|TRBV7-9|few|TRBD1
TGTGCCAGCAGTTTACCGGGACAGGGAAATGAGCAGTTCTTC
CASSLPGQGNEQFF
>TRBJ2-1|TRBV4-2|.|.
TGTGCCAGCAGCCAAGAGAGGGAGCAGTTCTTC
CASSQEREQFF
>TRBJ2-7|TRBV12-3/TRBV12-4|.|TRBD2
TGTGCCAGCTCTCACGGACTAGCGGGATCCCCCATCGGCTACGAGCAGTACTTC
CASSHGLAGSPIGYEQYF
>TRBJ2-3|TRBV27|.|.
TGTGCCAGCAGTTTTACGGGGGGCCTTCCCAGCACAGATACGCAGTATTTT
CASSFTGGLPSTDTQYF
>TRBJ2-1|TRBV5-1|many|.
TGCGCCAGCAGATTGGATGGGGGATACAATGAGCAGTTCTTC
CASRLDGGYNEQFF
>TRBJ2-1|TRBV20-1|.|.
TGCAGTGCTACAACAGGGTTGGCGAACAATGAGCAGTTCTTC
CSATTGLANNEQFF
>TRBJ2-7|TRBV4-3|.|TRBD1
TGCGCCAGCAGCCAAGAAGGGACAGGGGGGTGGAAGGGTGCCTACGAGCAGTACTTC
CASSQEGTGGWKGAYEQYF
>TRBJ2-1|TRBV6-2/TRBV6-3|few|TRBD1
TGTGCCAGCAGTTACCCAAAGACTTTTAGCTTGGACAGGGGGCAACCCCGTTGGGATGAGCAGTTCTTC
CASSYPKTFSLDRGQPRWDEQFF
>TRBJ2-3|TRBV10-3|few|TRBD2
TGTGCCATCAGTGGGGCGGGAGCGTCCACGGATACGCAGTATTTT
CAISGAGASTDTQYF
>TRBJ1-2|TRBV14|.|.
TGTGCCAGCAGCCACGGGACCATCGGCGGCTACACCTTC
CASSHGTIGGYTF
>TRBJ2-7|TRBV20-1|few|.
TGCAGTGCTAGAGGCTCCGGGATAGGTCGCCACGAGCAGTACTTC
CSARGSGIGRHEQYF
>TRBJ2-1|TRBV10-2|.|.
TGCGCCAGTACACCACAGTCTAGGAATGAGCAGTTCTTC
CASTPQSRNEQFF
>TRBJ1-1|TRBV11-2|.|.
TGTGCCAGCAGCCCGGGACGTAGGTTCACTGAAGCTTTCTTT
CASSPGRRFTEAFF
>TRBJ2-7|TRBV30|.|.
TGTGCCTGGAGTAAGGGCTGGGCCTCCTACGAGCAGTACTTC
CAWSKGWASYEQYF
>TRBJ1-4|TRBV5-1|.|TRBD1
TGCGCCAGCACACCAGGGGGCAGAGGCGAAAAACTGTTTTTT
CASTPGGRGEKLFF
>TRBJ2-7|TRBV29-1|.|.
TGCAGCGTTGATGGCCCTCTTCGGGACGAGCAGTACTTC
CSVDGPLRDEQYF
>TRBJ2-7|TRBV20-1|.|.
TGCAGTGCTAGATCAGCGGATGCCTACGAGCAGTACTTC
CSARSADAYEQYF
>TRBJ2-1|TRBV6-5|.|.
TGTGCCAGCAGTTACTGGGACGAGGGGGGCAATGAGCAGTTCTTC
CASSYWDEGGNEQFF
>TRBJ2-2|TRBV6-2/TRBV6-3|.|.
TGTGCCAGCAGTTACAGGGGCAGGGCCATGAACACCGGGGAGCTGTTTTTT
CASSYRGRAMNTGELFF
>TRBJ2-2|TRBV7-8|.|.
TGTGCCAGCAGCTTAGTGTTGGCTACGAACACCGGGGAGCTGTTTTTT
CASSLVLATNTGELFF
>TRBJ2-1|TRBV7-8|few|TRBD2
TGTGCCAGCAGCTTAACGCGACTAGCGGGAGGGCCAAGGAATGAGCAGTTCTTC
CASSLTRLAGGPRNEQFF
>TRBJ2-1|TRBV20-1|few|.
TGCAGTGCTGGAGGGACCCCCCGCGCGGACAATGAGCAGTTCTTC
CSAGGTPRADNEQFF
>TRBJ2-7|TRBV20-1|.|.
TGCAGTGCTAGGGGTCGGCGGACACAGGGATCCGAGCAGTACTTC
CSARGRRTQGSEQYF
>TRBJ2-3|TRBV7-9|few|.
TGTGCCAGCAGCTTTGAGGGGATGGCAGATACGCAGTATTTT
CASSFEGMADTQYF
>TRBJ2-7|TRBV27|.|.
TGTGCCAGCAGCAGAAGGACAGAAACCTACGAGCAGTACTTC
CASSRRTETYEQYF
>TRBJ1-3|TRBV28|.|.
TGTGCCAGCAGTCCCCCGGCAAACTCTGGAAACACCATATATTTT
CASSPPANSGNTIYF
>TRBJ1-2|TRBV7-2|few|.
TGTGCCAGCAGCTTAGAGGCAGGGCTCTATGGCTACACCTTC
CASSLEAGLYGYTF
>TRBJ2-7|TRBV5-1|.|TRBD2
TGCGCCAGCAGCTTGGGGACTAGCGGATACGGCGGCTACGAGCAGTACTTC
CASSLGTSGYGGYEQYF
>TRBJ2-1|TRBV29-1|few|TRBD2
TGCAGCGTGGGGGTCGTCCGGACTAGCGGGAGGGCCTACAATGAGCAGTTCTTC
CSVGVVRTSGRAYNEQFF
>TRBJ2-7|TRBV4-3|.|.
TGCGCCAGCAGCCAAGAAGTAGGCAGAAGCGAGCAGTACTTC
CASSQEVGRSEQYF
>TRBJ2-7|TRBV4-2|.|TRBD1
TGTGCCAGCAGCCAAGATTTTACAGGGGATGACGAGCAGTACTTC
CASSQDFTGDDEQYF
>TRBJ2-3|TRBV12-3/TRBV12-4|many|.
TGTGCCAGCAGTTCGAGCGACAGCACAGATACGCAGTATTTT
CASSSSDSTDTQYF
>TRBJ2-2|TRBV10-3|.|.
TGTGCCATCAGTATGGTGGGGGGCGCGTCCACCGGGGAGCTGTTTTTT
CAISMVGGASTGELFF
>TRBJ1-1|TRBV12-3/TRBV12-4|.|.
TGTGCCAGCAGTTCCCCATGGGGGAACACTGAAGCTTTCTTT
CASSSPWGNTEAFF
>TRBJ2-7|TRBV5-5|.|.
TGTGCCAGCAGATTAAGGACAGCTACCTACGAGCAGTACTTC
CASRLRTATYEQYF
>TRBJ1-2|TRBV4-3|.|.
TGCGCCAGCAGCCACCATTCCCCGGACCCCCACTGGGGCGGCTACACCTTC
CASSHHSPDPHWGGYTF
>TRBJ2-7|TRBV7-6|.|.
TGTGCCAGCAGCGCCGCTCACCTTTCCGAGCAGTACTTC
CASSAAHLSEQYF
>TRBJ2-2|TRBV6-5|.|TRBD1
TGTGCCAGCAGTCACGGACAGGGGGCGAACACCGGGGAGCTGTGTTTT
CASSHGQGANTGELCF
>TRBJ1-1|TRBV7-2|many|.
TGTGCCAGCAGCTCCGACGGAGGAACTGAAGCTTTCTTT
CASSSDGGTEAFF
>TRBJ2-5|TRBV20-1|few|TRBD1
TGCAGTGCTAGGCCCGGACAGGGGGCGCGGGAGACCCAGTACTTC
CSARPGQGARETQYF